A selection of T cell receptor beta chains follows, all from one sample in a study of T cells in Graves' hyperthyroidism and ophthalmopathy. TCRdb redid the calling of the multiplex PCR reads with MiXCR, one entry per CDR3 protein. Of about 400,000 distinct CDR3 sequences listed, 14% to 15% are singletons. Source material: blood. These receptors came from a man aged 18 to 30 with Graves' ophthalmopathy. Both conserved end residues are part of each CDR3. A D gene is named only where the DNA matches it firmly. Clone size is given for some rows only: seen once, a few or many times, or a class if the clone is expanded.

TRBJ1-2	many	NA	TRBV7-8	CASSLRTYEVRGYTF	TGTGCCAGCAGCTTAAGGACCTATGAAGTGAGGGGCTACACCTTC
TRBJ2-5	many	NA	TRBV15	CATSGARGSIQETQYF	TGTGCCACCAGCGGTGCAAGGGGATCCATCCAAGAGACCCAGTACTTC
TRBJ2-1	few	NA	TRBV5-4	CASSLEGGEAEQFF	TGTGCCAGCAGCCTCGAGGGGGGAGAAGCTGAGCAGTTCTTC
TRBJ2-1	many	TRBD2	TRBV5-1	CASSHPGLAGPEQFF	TGCGCCAGCAGCCACCCGGGACTAGCGGGGCCTGAGCAGTTCTTC
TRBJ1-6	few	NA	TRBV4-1	CASSQSSSYNSPLHF	TGCGCCAGCAGCCAATCGAGTTCCTATAATTCACCCCTCCACTTT
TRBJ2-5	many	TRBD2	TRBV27	CASSSRTSGETQYF	TGTGCCAGCAGTTCCCGGACTAGCGGGGAGACCCAGTACTTC
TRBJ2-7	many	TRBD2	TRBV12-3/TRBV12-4	CASRLAGVDFEQYF	TGTGCCAGCAGGCTAGCGGGAGTCGACTTCGAGCAGTACTTC
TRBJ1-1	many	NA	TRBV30	CARNGPENTEAFF	TGTGCTCGGAACGGCCCAGAGAACACTGAAGCTTTCTTT
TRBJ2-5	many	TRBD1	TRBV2	CASSELGQVGTQYF	TGTGCCAGCAGTGAGCTGGGACAGGTAGGGACCCAGTACTTC
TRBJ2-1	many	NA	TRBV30	CAWSVLVAIDEQFF	TGTGCCTGGAGTGTACTGGTGGCGATCGATGAGCAGTTCTTC
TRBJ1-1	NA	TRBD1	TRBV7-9	CASSSLTGLNTEAFF	TGTGCCAGCAGCTCATTGACAGGGTTGAACACTGAAGCTTTCTTT
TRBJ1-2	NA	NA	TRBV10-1	CASSESPGVREATF	TGCGCCAGCAGTGAATCCCCCGGCGTCCGCGAGGCCACCTTC
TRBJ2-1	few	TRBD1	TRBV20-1	CSAREPGQGLRDQFF	TGCAGTGCCCGAGAACCGGGACAGGGACTTAGAGACCAGTTCTTC
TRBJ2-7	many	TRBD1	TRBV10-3	CAISDGTDRQSSYEQYF	TGTGCCATCAGTGACGGGACGGACAGGCAGAGCTCCTACGAGCAGTACTTC
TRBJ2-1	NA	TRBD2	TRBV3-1	CASSLGVGLADLYNEQFF	TGTGCCAGCAGCCTAGGAGTCGGACTAGCGGACCTCTACAATGAGCAGTTCTTC
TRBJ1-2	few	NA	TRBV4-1	CASSQGARGMSDGYTF	TGCGCCAGCAGCCAAGGCGCCAGGGGTATGAGTGATGGCTACACCTTC
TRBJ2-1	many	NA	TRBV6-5	CASSYIAANYRSNEQFF	TGTGCCAGCAGTTACATAGCGGCGAATTACCGTTCCAATGAGCAGTTCTTC
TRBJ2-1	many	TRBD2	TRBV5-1	CASNSGRGNDNEQFF	TGCGCCAGCAACTCCGGGCGGGGGAACGACAATGAGCAGTTCTTC
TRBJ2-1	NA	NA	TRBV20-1	CSAASIPSSYNEQFF	TGCAGTGCCGCTAGCATACCGAGCTCCTACAATGAGCAGTTCTTC
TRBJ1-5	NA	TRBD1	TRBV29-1	CSVRAGGRNSNQPQHF	TGCAGCGTCAGGGCAGGGGGGCGGAATAGCAATCAGCCCCAGCATTTT
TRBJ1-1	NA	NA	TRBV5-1	CASSGDKAEAFF	TGCGCCAGCAGCGGGGACAAGGCTGAAGCTTTCTTT
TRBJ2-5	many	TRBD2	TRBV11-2	CASSALPSGGATGTQYF	TGTGCCAGCAGCGCCCTCCCTAGCGGGGGGGCCACGGGGACCCAGTACTTC